Each of the 27 T cell receptor beta chains below was sequenced from the same sample in a study of T cell clones after liver transplantation. Only in-frame clones appear in the TCRdb table, and some are missing; sequencing was by immunoSEQ multiplex PCR. The sample carries under 85,000 clones, about 80% recorded once. The starting material was CD4+ T cells from blood, obtained 12 months after liver transplant. These receptors all come from a human patient who received a liver transplant. The T cells may come from the graft donor.

The chain carries TRBV2 and TRBJ1-1, with D perhaps TRBD1 (6 bases). Per germline, CDR1 SNHLY and CDR2 FYNNEI. The CDR3 totals 14 residues. Trimming stripped 4 bases from V and 1 base from J, with 10 bases between. The DNA for the CDR3 is TGTGCCAGCAGTGCACAGGGTGGGAACACTGAAGCTTTCTTT. Protein sequence: CASSAQGGNTEAFF.

The V and J genes are TRBV28 and TRBJ1-1; D is unresolved. Deletions cut 3 bases from V and 0 bases from J, with 14 bases between. This CDR3 has 16 residues. Germline CDR1 and CDR2: MDHEN and SYDVKM. The CDR3: CASSFMGRRLNTEAFF. In nucleotides, the CDR3 is TGTGCCAGCAGTTTTATGGGTCGACGGCTGAACACTGAAGCTTTCTTT.

The chain couples TRBV6-5 to TRBJ1-2; D call uncertain. This CDR3 comprises 12 residues. The V gene's germline CDR1 is MNHEY and CDR2 SVGAGI. V was clipped by 0 bases and J by 8 bases, with 7 bases between them. CDR3 sequence (DNA): TGTGCCAGCAGTTACTCCGGGAGAGGCTACACCTTC. This translates into CASSYSGRGYTF.

The rearrangement joins TRBV18 to TRBJ1-3; D uncertain. V shed 10 bases and J shed 4 bases, with 17 bases lying between them. There are 14 residues in the CDR3. Germline loops: CDR1 KGHSH, CDR2 LQKENI. This chain's CDR3 is CATLPRVGGNTIYF. The CDR3 region has the DNA TGTGCCACCCTTCCTCGGGTCGGAGGAAACACCATATATTTT. The full variable domain, its missing parts supplied by reference TRBV18 and TRBJ1-3, is NAGVMQNPRHLVRRRGQEARLRCSPMKGHSHVYWYRQLPEEGLKFMVYLQKENIIDESGMPKERFSAEFPKEGPSILRIQQVVRGDSAAYFCATLPRVGGNTIYFGEGSWLTVV.

The rearrangement links TRBV27 to TRBJ1-2; 11 bases are a match to TRBD1. CDR3 length equals 16 residues. Trimming cost V 5 bases and J 8 bases; bases outside gene matches: 13. Germline CDR1 is MNHEY and CDR2 is SMNVEV (reference sequence). The CDR3: CASSLRQGQGAGGYTF. CDR3 in DNA: TGTGCCAGCAGTCTTCGCCAAGGACAGGGGGCGGGAGGCTACACCTTC.

Remarks on this clone: At one end the junction does not follow the germline gene, possibly because of a read error. The gene calls are TRBV28 and TRBJ1-5; D gene ambiguous. The CDR3 loop spans 12 amino acids. In germline, CDR1 is MDHEN, CDR2 SYDVKM. In DNA, the CDR3 is TGTGCCAGCAGTACCGGGCCCTCGGACCAACACTTT. Its protein product is CASSTGPSDQHF.

The CDR3 sequence: CASSYGQGTQPQHF. The CDR3 DNA reads as TGTGCCAGCAGTTACGGGCAGGGTACTCAGCCCCAGCATTTT. V and J are TRBV6-6 and TRBJ1-5, with a tentative D call TRBD1 (5 bases). The CDR3 has 14 amino acids. The germline V and J ends were trimmed by 2 bases and 6 bases, with 11 bases remaining between them. Germline V gives CDR1 MNHNY, CDR2 SVGAGI (reference sequence).

This sequence joins TRBV15 and TRBJ2-1, with D perhaps matching TRBD2 (5 bases). The V gene's germline CDR1 is LNHNV and CDR2 YYDKDF (reference sequence). CDR3 length equals 17 residues. Trimming took off 1 base at V and 1 base at J, with 14 bases between the two ends. The CDR3 reads CATSRGSSGPSYNEQFF. CDR3 in DNA: TGTGCCACCAGCAGAGGCTCCAGCGGTCCTTCCTACAATGAGCAGTTCTTC.

The sample holds one count of this clone. The chain is built from TRBV28 and TRBJ1-2; 12 bases align to TRBD1. The CDR3 is 15 amino acids. Germline loops: CDR1 MDHEN, CDR2 SYDVKM. The V and J ends lost 6 bases and 5 bases, in that order; junction bases with no gene match: 7. The CDR3: CASSLGTGGNYGYTF. The CDR3 DNA sequence: TGTGCCAGCAGCTTGGGGACAGGGGGCAATTATGGCTACACCTTC.

V gene TRBV18 combines with J gene TRBJ1-2; 7 nucleotides match TRBD1. This CDR3 comprises 14 residues. Germline V gives CDR1 KGHSH, CDR2 LQKENI. With 2 bases clipped from V and 4 bases from J, the junction kept 4 bases outside the gene matches. CDR3 coding DNA: TGTGCCAGCTCACCAGGGACAGACTTCTATGGCTACACCTTC. Translated, it gives CASSPGTDFYGYTF. The variable domain in full, with the rest retrieved from reference TRBV18 and TRBJ1-2, is NAGVMQNPRHLVRRRGQEARLRCSPMKGHSHVYWYRQLPEEGLKFMVYLQKENIIDESGMPKERFSAEFPKEGPSILRIQQVVRGDSAAYFCASSPGTDFYGYTFGSGTRLTVV.

This chain links TRBV27 with TRBJ1-5, with a possible D match to TRBD1 (5 bases). V lost 6 bases to trimming and J lost 0 bases, with 12 bases between them. Per the germline V gene, CDR1 is MNHEY and CDR2 is SMNVEV (reference sequence). The CDR3 is made up of 15 amino acids. Here the CDR3 reads CASRAGHFSNQPQHF. The DNA of the CDR3 is TGTGCCAGCAGAGCCGGACACTTTAGCAATCAGCCCCAGCATTTT.

This clone has more than one count but fewer than ten. V is TRBV29-1 and J is TRBJ1-2, with D uncertain. This CDR3 contains 13 residues. Germline CDR1 and CDR2: SQVTM and ANQGSEA. Trimming shortened V by 4 bases and J by 3 bases, and 12 bases separated the two germline ends. CDR3 nucleotides: TGCAGCGTTGCCCCGACCGGGGACTATGGCTACACCTTC. It encodes CSVAPTGDYGYTF. Supplemented by reference TRBV29-1 and TRBJ1-2, the full variable domain reads SAVISQKPSRDICQRGTSLTIQCQVDSQVTMMFWYRQQPGQSLTLIATANQGSEATYESGFVIDKFPISRPNLTFSTLTVSNMSPEDSSIYLCSVAPTGDYGYTFGSGTRLTVV.

The chain joins TRBV27 to TRBJ2-3; D might be TRBD2 (6 bases). The V end lost 1 base, the J end lost 2 bases, and 10 bases lay between the germline ends. The CDR3 is made up of 15 amino acids. Germline V gene lookup returns CDR1 MNHEY and CDR2 SMNVEV (reference sequence). CDR3 residues: CASSLWGRPTDTQYF. CDR3 DNA: TGTGCCAGCAGTTTATGGGGGAGGCCCACAGATACGCAGTATTTT.

The rearrangement links TRBV27 to TRBJ1-1; 11 bases line up with TRBD1. V shed 5 bases and J 3 bases; nucleotides not matched to a gene: 11. CDR1 is MNHEY and CDR2 is SMNVEV in the germline V gene (reference sequence). This CDR3 is built from 17 residues. The CDR3 region has the DNA TGTGCCAGCAGTGCCCTTGGGACAGGGGGTTCGTACACTGAAGCTTTCTTT. Encoded protein: CASSALGTGGSYTEAFF.

The CDR3 DNA reads TGTGCCAGCAGTGACGTCGGGAGGCTGGCCGGGGAGCTGTTTTTT. It yields the protein CASSDVGRLAGELFF. V is TRBV2 and J is TRBJ2-2, with 7 positions matching TRBD2. This CDR3 has 15 amino acids. CDR1 is SNHLY, CDR2 FYNNEI, per germline. The junction had 7 bases not matched to a gene; V was cut back by 3 bases and J by 6 bases.

The chain links TRBV27 to TRBJ1-1; 7 nucleotides line up with TRBD1. Germline CDR1 MNHEY, CDR2 SMNVEV (reference sequence). This CDR3 contains 14 residues. Unmatched junction bases numbered 9, after V lost 6 bases and J lost 5 bases. CDR3 sequence: CASSWNQGGTEAFF. The CDR3 coding sequence is TGTGCCAGCAGCTGGAACCAGGGGGGAACTGAAGCTTTCTTT.

The rearrangement links TRBV28 to TRBJ2-1, with TRBD2 matching 9 bases. Trimming took 3 bases from V and 6 from J; bases not matched to a gene: 6. In germline, CDR1 is MDHEN, CDR2 SYDVKM. The CDR3 is made up of 15 amino acids. This chain's CDR3 is CASSFSGRPVNEQFF. The CDR3, as DNA: TGTGCCAGCAGTTTCAGCGGGAGGCCGGTCAATGAGCAGTTCTTC.

This clone was seen once. The rearrangement joins TRBV15 to TRBJ2-3; either TRBD1 or TRBD2 may fit D (5 bases each). Trimming cost V 1 base and J 4 bases, with 12 bases left between them. This CDR3 comprises 15 residues. Germline CDR1 is LNHNV and CDR2 is YYDKDF (reference sequence). CDR3 nucleotide sequence: TGTGCCACCAGCAGAGGGTGGGGGAGTTCAGATACGCAGTATTTT. It is translated as CATSRGWGSSDTQYF.

The rearrangement uses TRBV28 and TRBJ1-5; D is unclear. This CDR3 is 13 amino acids long. V was shortened by 2 bases and J by 6 bases, with 8 bases between the two germline ends. The germline gives CDR1 MDHEN, CDR2 SYDVKM. Here the CDR3 reads CASSLVLGQPQHF. CDR3 sequence (DNA): TGTGCCAGCAGTTTAGTTTTGGGTCAGCCCCAGCATTTT. Combining the CDR3 with reference TRBV28 and TRBJ1-5 gives the whole variable domain DVKVTQSSRYLVKRTGEKVFLECVQDMDHENMFWYRQDPGLGLRLIYFSYDVKMKEKGDIPEGYSVSREKKERFSLILESASTNQTSMYLCASSLVLGQPQHFGDGTRLSIL.

The CDR3 spells CASSLEQGITEAFF. Here the CDR3 DNA reads TGTGCCAGCAGTTTAGAACAGGGGATCACTGAAGCTTTCTTT. The chain has TRBV27 and TRBJ1-1, with 7 positions matching TRBD1. The germline V gene has CDR1 MNHEY and CDR2 SMNVEV (reference sequence). The V gene end was trimmed by 2 bases and the J gene end by 4 bases; junction bases not matched to a gene: 4. The CDR3 spans 14 residues.

CDR3 loop: CASSDQDRGSTEAFF. The DNA of the CDR3 is TGTGCCAGCAGCGATCAGGACAGGGGAAGCACTGAAGCTTTCTTT. The chain is built from TRBV28 and TRBJ1-1; 9 nucleotides align to TRBD1. The CDR3 spans 15 residues. Germline V gives CDR1 MDHEN, CDR2 SYDVKM. The J segment lost 4 bases and the V segment lost 6 bases, leaving 9 bases of the junction unmatched.

CDR3 sequence reads: CASSSGTGRYEQYF. The CDR3 DNA reads TGTGCCAGCAGTTCCGGGACTGGGAGGTACGAGCAGTACTTC. The genes are TRBV7-9 and TRBJ2-7; D possibly corresponds to TRBD2 (6 bases). The CDR3 has 14 residues. Trimming took off 6 bases at V and 4 bases at J, with 16 bases between the two ends. CDR1 is SEHNR, CDR2 FQNEAQ, per germline (reference sequence).

This chain connects TRBV5-1 to TRBJ1-4; D gene unclear. Between the trimmed V and J ends, which lost 0 bases and 3 bases, there was a span of 3 bases. This CDR3 has 13 amino acids. The germline V gene encodes CDR1 SGHRS and CDR2 YFSETQ. CDR3 DNA sequence: TGCGCCAGCAGCTTGGAGGCTAATGAAAAACTGTTTTTT. Translation gives CASSLEANEKLFF.

Only one count was recorded for this clone. The chain couples TRBV19 to TRBJ1-5; D ambiguous. This CDR3 region has 13 residues. The V end lost 5 bases, the J end lost 6 bases, and 11 bases lay between the germline ends. Per the germline V gene, CDR1 is LNHDA and CDR2 is SQIVND (reference sequence). The CDR3 nucleotides are TGTGCCAGTAGTCCCCAAGGAAGTCAGCCCCAGCATTTT. Translated: CASSPQGSQPQHF. The complete variable domain, with remaining parts taken from reference TRBV19 and TRBJ1-5, reads DGGITQSPKYLFRKEGQNVTLSCEQNLNHDAMYWYRQDPGQGLRLIYYSQIVNDFQKGDIAEGYSVSREKKESFPLTVTSAQKNPTAFYLCASSPQGSQPQHFGDGTRLSIL.

The chain combines TRBV5-4 with TRBJ1-2; 12 nucleotides match TRBD1. Losses at the gene ends were 0 bases for V and 6 bases for J; bases not matched to a gene: 3. Germline CDR1 reads SGHNT; CDR2 reads YYREEE (reference sequence). This CDR3 region has 15 residues. In nucleotides, the CDR3 is TGTGCCAGCAGCTTGGGGGGGACAGGGGGCAATGGCTACACCTTC. This codes for CASSLGGTGGNGYTF.

This clone was seen a few times. V is TRBV28 and J is TRBJ1-2; the match to TRBD1 covers 11 bases. Germline V gene lookup returns CDR1 MDHEN and CDR2 SYDVKM. CDR3 length equals 17 residues. The J segment lost 5 bases and the V segment lost 4 bases, leaving 12 bases of the junction unmatched. CDR3 sequence (DNA): TGTGCCAGCAGTTCCTCCGGGACAGGGGGAGGCCTTTATGGCTACACCTTC. Translated, it gives CASSSSGTGGGLYGYTF.

The chain employs TRBV11-2 and TRBJ2-7, with 10 bases matching TRBD2. J gave up 2 bases and V 5 bases, and 9 bases lay outside the gene matches. Germline lookup yields CDR1 SGHAT and CDR2 FQNNGV. The CDR3 extends over 16 amino acids. CDR3 amino acids: CASSLTGTSVAYEQYF. The CDR3 bases are TGTGCCAGCAGCCTAACCGGGACTAGCGTCGCCTACGAGCAGTACTTC.